This TCR beta chain was documented in a study of cytomegalovirus exposure and HLA in healthy donors. 13 Jbeta primers and 60 Vbeta primers were used for the PCR. Authors' processing steps: Around 83 million unique TCR beta chains, about 12 million shared, were counted in a later analysis. Generated by immunoSEQ multiplex PCR, the TCRdb table keeps only in-frame clones and is missing some. That table is the source of V, J and clone size, and D and trimming were worked out from the DNA. The profile covers around 120,000 clones, with less than 85% appearing a single time and less than 3% taken by the ten largest. Sequencing used PBMCs. The clonotype was recovered from a young man in good health and CMV-seronegative.

CDR3: CASSSVLKTYNEQFF. CDR3 sequence (DNA): TGTGCCAGCAGTTCCGTACTGAAAACTTACAATGAGCAGTTCTTC. V and J are TRBV27 and TRBJ2-1; D unclear. Deletions cut 4 bases from V and 4 bases from J, with 14 bases between. CDR1 and CDR2 (germline): MNHEY, SMNVEV (reference sequence). This CDR3 is 15 amino acids long.